This passage covers 11 T cell receptor beta chains from one sample sequenced in a study of OX40 agonist ivuxolimab in advanced cancers. The table came from immunoSEQ multiplex PCR; TCRdb's copy has only in-frame clones and leaves some out. The table lists fewer than 40,000 clones, about 80% of them singletons. The material was CD4+ or CD8+ T cells sorted from blood, obtained in a trial of the OX40 agonist ivuxolimab. The receptors come from an adult with an advanced solid tumor such as melanoma, head and neck, liver or kidney cancer.

The rearrangement joins TRBV7-2 to TRBJ1-5; TRBD1 is a possible D gene (6 bases). CDR3 length: 14 residues. Germline CDR1 and CDR2: SGHTA and FQGNSA. Between the trimmed V and J ends, which lost 5 bases and 2 bases, there was a span of 10 bases. CDR3 sequence: CASSPGVGNQPQHF. The CDR3 coding sequence is TGTGCCAGCAGCCCAGGGGTTGGCAATCAGCCCCAGCATTTT.

This clone came up a few times. The CDR3 DNA sequence: TGCGCCAGCAGCCCCTCTGGGGTGCACACCGGGGAGCTGTTTTTT. It specifies CASSPSGVHTGELFF. The chain joins TRBV4-1 to TRBJ2-2; D is undetermined. The V and J ends lost 4 bases and 3 bases respectively, with 12 bases between them. This CDR3 comprises 15 residues. In germline, CDR1 is MGHRA, CDR2 YSYEKL.

The gene calls are TRBV15 and TRBJ2-5; D remains ambiguous. Germline assignment: CDR1 LNHNV and CDR2 YYDKDF (reference sequence). Trimming stripped 0 bases from V and 0 bases from J, with 2 bases between. The CDR3 contains 13 residues. The DNA for the CDR3 is TGTGCCACCAGCAGAGATCACCAAGAGACCCAGTACTTC. Its protein product is CATSRDHQETQYF.

The chain uses TRBV7-3 and TRBJ2-7; D remains ambiguous. Germline loops: CDR1 SGHTA, CDR2 FQGTGA. V lost 2 bases to trimming and J lost 0 bases, with 8 bases between them. CDR3 length: 14 amino acids. The CDR3, as DNA: TGTGCCAGCAGCTTAGCAGCCGACTCCTACGAGCAGTACTTC. Translated: CASSLAADSYEQYF.

The V gene is TRBV28, the J gene TRBJ2-7; D uncertain. V was trimmed by 0 bases and J by 7 bases, leaving 4 bases between them. Germline loops: CDR1 MDHEN, CDR2 SYDVKM. The CDR3 has 11 residues. The CDR3 nucleotides read TGTGCCAGCAGTTTATGGGGAGAGCAGTACTTC. Translating it yields CASSLWGEQYF.

V and J are TRBV27 and TRBJ2-5, with 7 bases that match TRBD2. The CDR3 runs 14 residues. Per germline, CDR1 MNHEY and CDR2 SMNVEV (reference sequence). J was trimmed by 1 base and V by 6 bases; bases with no gene match: 5. The DNA for the CDR3 is TGTGCCAGCAGAAGAGCGGGGATCCAAGAGACCCAGTACTTC. Translation: CASRRAGIQETQYF.

This clone was seen a single time. V is TRBV10-1 and J is TRBJ1-5, with D uncertain. Deletions cut 6 bases from V and 4 bases from J, with 10 bases between. CDR1 WNHNN and CDR2 SYGVQD come from the germline V gene (reference sequence). This CDR3 contains 13 residues. This chain's CDR3 is CASSDGVNQPQHF. In nucleotides, the CDR3 is TGCGCCAGCAGCGACGGCGTAAATCAGCCCCAGCATTTT.

The rearrangement links TRBV15 to TRBJ2-3, with 9 bases fitting TRBD2. The CDR3 length is 15 residues. Per germline, CDR1 LNHNV and CDR2 YYDKDF (reference sequence). The J segment lost 5 bases and the V segment lost 4 bases, leaving 7 bases of the junction unmatched. CDR3 DNA: TGTGCCACCAGCATCGCCCTAGCGGGGTTAGATACGCAGTATTTT. This translates into CATSIALAGLDTQYF. The full variable domain, with the rest looked up from reference TRBV15 and TRBJ2-3, is DAMVIQNPRYQVTQFGKPVTLSCSQTLNHNVMYWYQQKSSQAPKLLFHYYDKDFNNEADTPDNFQSRRPNTSFCFLDIRSPGLGDTAMYLCATSIALAGLDTQYFGPGTRLTVL.

The chain combines TRBV12-5 with TRBJ1-3; D might be TRBD1 (6 bases). CDR1 LGHNT and CDR2 FRNRAP come from the germline V gene. With 6 bases removed from V and 0 bases from J, the gap between germline ends came to 9 bases. The CDR3 has 14 amino acids. The CDR3 sequence is CASGGTPSGNTIYF. CDR3 in DNA: TGTGCTAGTGGCGGGACACCCTCTGGAAACACCATATATTTT.

The DNA for the CDR3 is TGTGCCAGCAGCTTAGGGCTAGCGGGGGATTACGAGCAGTACGTC. It codes for CASSLGLAGDYEQYV. The chain links TRBV7-9 to TRBJ2-7, with 10 bases matching TRBD2. Germline V gene sequence: CDR1 SEHNR, CDR2 FQNEAQ (reference sequence). The CDR3 runs 15 residues. The J segment lost 4 bases and the V segment lost 1 base, leaving 4 bases of the junction unmatched.

The chain links TRBV7-6 to TRBJ1-4, with 7 bases aligning to TRBD1. From germline, CDR1 is SGHVS and CDR2 FNYEAQ. V dropped 4 bases and J dropped 8; count of bases not matched to a gene: 4. The CDR3 contains 13 residues. CDR3 nucleotides: TGTGCCAGCAGCTCGAACAGGGGAGAAAAACTGTTTTTT. It translates to CASSSNRGEKLFF.